These 30 T cell receptor beta chains came from one sample sequenced in a study of T cell repertoires in cytomegalovirus infection. Their antigens remain unidentified. TCRdb reprocessed the reads with MiXCR, giving one entry per CDR3 protein. The table has a few hundred thousand distinct CDR3 sequences, just under 40% seen once. The sequences come from cultured PBMCs, collected from culture after CMV antigen stimulation. All receptors come from a human donor in good health (CMV status not recorded). Some clones in this sample may be carry-over from other donors' samples.

This clonotype was observed many times. This rearrangement joins TRBV7-2 to TRBJ2-3; D is uncertain. CDR1 SGHTA and CDR2 FQGNSA come from the germline V gene. V was clipped by 5 bases and J by 2 bases, with 5 bases between them. The CDR3 extends over 12 amino acids. The CDR3 is CASSVVTDTQYF. CDR3 bases: TGTGCCAGCAGCGTAGTCACAGATACGCAGTATTTT.

A few counts support this clonotype. The rearrangement joins TRBV7-8 to TRBJ1-1, with 7 bases lining up with TRBD1. Germline V gene lookup returns CDR1 SGHVS and CDR2 FQNEAQ. The CDR3 covers 14 residues. Trimming took 7 bases from V and 2 from J; bases not matched to a gene: 7. The CDR3 DNA reads TGTGCCAGCATTCGACAGGGATTCAACACTGAAGCTTTCTTT. As protein: CASIRQGFNTEAFF.

V and J are TRBV12-3 or TRBV12-4 and TRBJ2-2; a weak D match, TRBD1 (5 bases). V was pared by 2 bases and J by 6 bases, with 10 bases between. This CDR3 has 14 residues. The DNA of the CDR3 is TGTGCCAGCAGTTTACCCCAGGGTTCCGGGGAGCTGTTTTTT. Translated: CASSLPQGSGELFF.

CDR3 nucleotides: TGTGCCAGTAGGGTACCATCCGGGACAAAGAATGACCAGCCCCAGCATTTT. This sequence encodes CASRVPSGTKNDQPQHF. This chain uses TRBV19 with TRBJ1-5; TRBD1 is a possible D gene (6 bases). Germline V CDR1 and CDR2: LNHDA, SQIVND (reference sequence). This CDR3 spans 17 amino acids. Trimming shortened V by 6 bases and J by 7 bases, and 25 bases separated the two germline ends.

This rearrangement joins TRBV7-6 to TRBJ2-3; 9 bases are a match to TRBD2. The CDR3 covers 16 residues. After removal of 5 bases from V and 0 bases from J, the junction contained 6 bases not matched to a gene. Germline values: CDR1 SGHVS, CDR2 FNYEAQ. CDR3 sequence (DNA): TGTGCCAGCAGCCCATTAGCGGGAGTAAGCACAGATACGCAGTATTTT. Its protein product is CASSPLAGVSTDTQYF.

This rearrangement joins TRBV27 to TRBJ2-5, with 9 bases aligning to TRBD1. This CDR3 has 13 residues. V dropped 6 bases and J dropped 5; count of bases not matched to a gene: 4. In germline, CDR1 is MNHEY, CDR2 SMNVEV (reference sequence). The CDR3 DNA reads as TGTGCCAGCAGAGAACAGGGGGCCGAGACCCAGTACTTC. It translates to CASREQGAETQYF.

The chain employs TRBV18 and TRBJ2-7; 11 bases align to TRBD1. Looked up from germline, CDR1 is KGHSH and CDR2 is LQKENI. V lost 5 bases, J lost 3 bases, and 6 bases stayed unmatched. The CDR3 has 15 residues. The CDR3 DNA sequence: TGTGCCAGCTCATCATGGGACAGGGGGGACTACGAGCAGTACTTC. Translating it yields CASSSWDRGDYEQYF.

The chain uses TRBV7-6 and TRBJ2-7, with D uncertain. CDR3 length: 14 residues. Germline V CDR1 and CDR2: SGHVS, FNYEAQ. The V and J ends lost 1 base and 3 bases respectively, with 10 bases between them. CDR3 region: CASSLETDNYEQYF. The CDR3 nucleotides are TGTGCCAGCAGCTTAGAAACAGATAACTACGAGCAGTACTTC.

This clonotype was detected only a few times. V usage is TRBV7-9 and J usage is TRBJ1-2; D not certain. The V end was cut by 1 base, the J end by 10 bases, with 31 bases between. Looked up from germline, CDR1 is SEHNR and CDR2 is FQNEAQ (reference sequence). This CDR3 comprises 19 residues. CDR3 bases: TGTGCCAGCAGCTTAGGGGTACAGACTTACAGCGAGCCCGAAGGTTCCTACACCTTC. Translating gives CASSLGVQTYSEPEGSYTF.

This rearrangement joins TRBV6-2 or TRBV6-3 to TRBJ1-5; no definite D call. This CDR3 contains 12 residues. The germline CDR1 and CDR2 sequences are MNHEY and SVGEGT. V was pared by 2 bases and J by 7 bases, with 6 bases between. CDR3 residues: CASSYGYQPQHF. Written as DNA, the CDR3 is TGTGCCAGCAGTTACGGTTACCAGCCCCAGCATTTT.

The chain combines TRBV3-1 with TRBJ2-5, with TRBD2 matching over 14 bases. This CDR3 region has 16 residues. The V and J ends lost 8 bases and 1 base, in that order; junction bases with no gene match: 6. Germline V lookup: CDR1 LGHDT, CDR2 YNNKEL (reference sequence). The CDR3, as DNA: TGTGCCAGCTTGGGACTAGCGGGAGACTTCCAAGAGACCCAGTACTTC. Translation: CASLGLAGDFQETQYF.

This clonotype was picked up a small number of times. The rearrangement uses TRBV4-3 and TRBJ2-3; D is uncertain. Per germline, CDR1 LGHNA and CDR2 YSLEER. V was trimmed by 1 base and J by 0 bases, leaving 11 bases between them. CDR3 length equals 16 residues. CDR3 DNA sequence: TGCGCCAGCAGCCAAGGGCCGGCAGGCAGCACAGATACGCAGTATTTT. Encoded protein: CASSQGPAGSTDTQYF.

This clonotype was seen more than once but under ten times. Here the CDR3 reads CASSLAGPGIQPYGYTF. In nucleotides, the CDR3 is TGTGCCAGCAGCTTAGCAGGCCCGGGGATACAGCCCTATGGCTACACCTTC. The rearrangement uses TRBV7-2 and TRBJ1-2, with D unresolved. V was shortened by 0 bases and J by 4 bases, with 18 bases between the two germline ends. Germline CDR1 reads SGHTA; CDR2 reads FQGNSA. The CDR3 contains 17 residues.

This chain connects TRBV28 to TRBJ2-5; 8 bases fit TRBD2. Germline CDR1 is MDHEN and CDR2 is SYDVKM. V shed 3 bases and J 5 bases; nucleotides not matched to a gene: 5. CDR3 length: 14 amino acids. The CDR3 region is CASSFRPSGETQYF. Written as DNA, the CDR3 is TGTGCCAGCAGTTTTCGGCCTAGCGGGGAGACCCAGTACTTC.

The V and J genes are TRBV29-1 and TRBJ2-5, with D possibly being TRBD1 (6 bases). The V end lost 2 bases, the J end lost 4 bases, and 8 bases lay between the germline ends. The CDR3 runs to 12 residues. Per the germline V gene, CDR1 is SQVTM and CDR2 is ANQGSEA. In DNA, the CDR3 is TGCAGCGTTGAACAGGGGCGAGAGACCCAGTACTTC. This translates into CSVEQGRETQYF.

The rearrangement links TRBV12-3 or TRBV12-4 to TRBJ1-1; D possibly corresponds to TRBD1 (5 bases). The CDR3 spans 13 residues. The V end lost 8 bases, the J end lost 4 bases, and 14 bases lay between the germline ends. The CDR3: CASGRDQGTEAFF. CDR3 bases: TGTGCCAGCGGGCGGGACCAGGGCACTGAAGCTTTCTTT.

Many counts were recorded for this clonotype. The chain employs TRBV6-1 and TRBJ1-5; D is ambiguous. The V end lost 6 bases, the J end lost 5 bases, and 11 bases lay between the germline ends. This CDR3 region has 13 residues. Germline-derived CDR1 and CDR2 are MNHNS and SASEGT. CDR3 loop: CASSENSDQPQHF. In DNA form, the CDR3 reads TGTGCCAGCAGCGAAAACAGCGATCAGCCCCAGCATTTT.

This clonotype was found many times. The junction and the germline gene differ at one end; a read error may be behind it. The V gene is TRBV7-2, the J gene TRBJ1-2; the D is unclear. CDR1 is SGHTA, CDR2 FQGNSA, per germline. The CDR3 totals 12 residues. The CDR3 nucleotides are TGTGCCAGCAGCTTACATCCGGGAGGCTTCCACTTC. As protein: CASSLHPGGFHF. The full variable domain, in which reference TRBV7-2 and TRBJ1-2 provide the parts outside the CDR3, is GAGVSQSPSNKVTEKGKDVELRCDPISGHTALYWYRQSLGQGLEFLIYFQGNSAPDKSGLPSDRFSAERTGGSVSTLTIQRTQQEDSAVYLCASSLHPGGFHFGSGTRLTVV.

Only a few counts were recorded for this clonotype. CDR3 residues: CASSPLTAYGSTDTQYF. As DNA, the CDR3 is TGTGCCAGCAGCCCTCTTACGGCCTACGGATCCACAGATACGCAGTATTTT. This chain uses TRBV11-2 with TRBJ2-3; unclear D gene. V lost 5 bases to trimming and J lost 2 bases, with 20 bases between them. Germline lookup yields CDR1 SGHAT and CDR2 FQNNGV. The CDR3 runs 17 residues.

The sample holds a few counts of this clonotype. The V and J genes are TRBV4-2 and TRBJ1-4; possible D gene TRBD1, 5 bases. CDR1 and CDR2 from the germline V gene are LGHNA and YNFKEQ. The CDR3 totals 13 residues. V dropped 0 bases and J dropped 13 bases, with 12 bases sitting between them. The CDR3 spells CASSQESRERLFF. In nucleotides, the CDR3 is TGTGCCAGCAGCCAAGAATCCAGGGAACGACTGTTTTTT.

The V and J genes are TRBV6-2 or TRBV6-3 and TRBJ2-3; maybe TRBD2 (5 bases). The CDR3 consists of 15 residues. Germline lookup yields CDR1 MNHEY and CDR2 SVGEGT. The V end was cut by 5 bases, the J end by 2 bases, with 14 bases between. CDR3 bases: TGTGCCAGCAGTCGTAGGACTTTTGTCACAGATACGCAGTATTTT. Protein sequence: CASSRRTFVTDTQYF.

This clonotype was detected once. The rearrangement links TRBV4-1 to TRBJ1-5; D gene ambiguous. The CDR3 is made up of 14 amino acids. V was trimmed by 0 bases and J by 7 bases, leaving 10 bases between them. Germline V gene data show CDR1 as MGHRA and CDR2 as YSYEKL. The CDR3 DNA follows: TGCGCCAGCAGCCAAGATTCGAGGATGCAGCCCCAGCATTTT. Translating it yields CASSQDSRMQPQHF.

V gene TRBV20-1 combines with J gene TRBJ1-3; maybe TRBD1 (5 bases). Trimming took off 4 bases at V and 4 bases at J, with 20 bases between the two ends. This CDR3 has 16 amino acids. CDR1 and CDR2 from the germline V gene are DFQATT and SNEGSKA (reference sequence). The CDR3 loop is CSATRGATIRGNTIYF. CDR3 nucleotides: TGCAGTGCTACCCGAGGGGCAACTATCAGAGGAAACACCATATATTTT.

Turning to this clonotype: A much larger clonotype is one base distant, so this may be a read error. As DNA, the CDR3 is TGTGCCAGCAGCTTGGGACCCCAAGCCTACGAGCAGTACTTC. This codes for CASSLGPQAYEQYF. This chain uses TRBV7-2 with TRBJ2-7; D tentatively reads TRBD1 or TRBD2 (5 bases each). The CDR3 runs to 14 residues. The germline V gene encodes CDR1 SGHTA and CDR2 FQGNSA. V lost 3 bases to trimming and J lost 2 bases, with 11 bases between them.

The CDR3 protein is CASSLSRGTTPQETQYF. For the CDR3, the DNA is TGTGCCAGCAGCTTATCCCGAGGTACAACCCCTCAAGAGACCCAGTACTTC. The gene calls are TRBV7-6 and TRBJ2-5, with D uncertain. The CDR3 runs 17 residues. Germline V gives CDR1 SGHVS, CDR2 FNYEAQ. Trimming removed 2 bases at V and 2 bases at J, with 18 bases between. The whole variable domain, remainder taken from reference TRBV7-6 and TRBJ2-5, is GAGVSQSPRYKVTKRGQDVALRCDPISGHVSLYWYRQALGQGPEFLTYFNYEAQQDKSGLPNDRFSAERPEGSISTLTIQRTEQRDSAMYRCASSLSRGTTPQETQYFGPGTRLLVL.

A few counts support this clonotype. This chain joins TRBV6-6 and TRBJ2-5; D might be TRBD1 (5 bases). The CDR3 length is 15 residues. CDR1 and CDR2 from the germline V gene are MNHNY and SVGAGI (reference sequence). V was trimmed by 6 bases and J by 2 bases, leaving 16 bases between them. CDR3 in DNA: TGTGCCAGCAGGGGGCCCAGGGCATTTCAAGAGACCCAGTACTTC. It is translated as CASRGPRAFQETQYF.

The chain has TRBV18 and TRBJ1-5, with D possibly matching TRBD1 (5 bases). CDR1 is KGHSH and CDR2 is LQKENI in the germline V gene. This CDR3 contains 15 residues. Trimming pared 3 bases from V and 5 bases from J, leaving 14 bases between. The CDR3 sequence is CASSPTGEGYQPQHF. The CDR3, as DNA: TGTGCCAGCTCACCGACGGGAGAGGGGTATCAGCCCCAGCATTTT. The full variable domain, completed using reference TRBV18 and TRBJ1-5, is NAGVMQNPRHLVRRRGQEARLRCSPMKGHSHVYWYRQLPEEGLKFMVYLQKENIIDESGMPKERFSAEFPKEGPSILRIQQVVRGDSAAYFCASSPTGEGYQPQHFGDGTRLSIL.

This clonotype was observed a few times. CDR3 region: CASSLTRRSPLHF. Written as DNA, the CDR3 is TGTGCCAGCAGCCTCACTCGGCGTTCACCCCTCCACTTT. V is TRBV27 and J is TRBJ1-6, with D hard to call. Germline V gene lookup returns CDR1 MNHEY and CDR2 SMNVEV (reference sequence). CDR3 length equals 13 residues. Trimming removed 6 bases at V and 9 bases at J, with 12 bases between.

The CDR3 region has the DNA TGCAGTGCTCCACCCGTGTCGGATACGCAGTATTTT. This codes for CSAPPVSDTQYF. The chain couples TRBV20-1 to TRBJ2-3; D is undetermined. V was shortened by 5 bases and J by 6 bases, with 12 bases between the two germline ends. Germline CDR1 and CDR2: DFQATT and SNEGSKA (reference sequence). The CDR3 spans 12 residues.

The V call is TRBV4-2, the J call TRBJ2-7; D gene unclear. V lost 0 bases and J lost 6, with 6 bases in between. The CDR3 consists of 12 residues. CDR1 is LGHNA, CDR2 YNFKEQ, per germline. CDR3 sequence reads: CASSQDPSEQYF. The CDR3 bases are TGTGCCAGCAGCCAAGATCCTTCCGAGCAGTACTTC.